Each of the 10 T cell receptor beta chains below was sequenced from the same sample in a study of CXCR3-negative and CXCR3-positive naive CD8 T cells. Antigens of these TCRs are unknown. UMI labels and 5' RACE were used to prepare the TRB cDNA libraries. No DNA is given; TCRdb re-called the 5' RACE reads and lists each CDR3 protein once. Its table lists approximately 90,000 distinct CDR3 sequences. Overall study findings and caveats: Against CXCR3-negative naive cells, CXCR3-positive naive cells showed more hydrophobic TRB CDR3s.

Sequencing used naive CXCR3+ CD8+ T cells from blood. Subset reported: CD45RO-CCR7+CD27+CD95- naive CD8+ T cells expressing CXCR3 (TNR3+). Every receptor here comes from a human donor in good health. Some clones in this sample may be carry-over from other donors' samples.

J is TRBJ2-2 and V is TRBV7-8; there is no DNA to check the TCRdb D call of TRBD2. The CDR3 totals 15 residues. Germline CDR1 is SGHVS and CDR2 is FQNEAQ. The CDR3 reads CASSSLAGNTGELFF. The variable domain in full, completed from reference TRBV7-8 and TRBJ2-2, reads GAGVSQSPRYKVAKRGQDVALRCDPISGHVSLFWYQQALGQGPEFLTYFQNEAQLDKSGLPSDRFFAERPEGSVSTLKIQRTQQEDSAVYLCASSSLAGNTGELFFGEGSRLTVL.

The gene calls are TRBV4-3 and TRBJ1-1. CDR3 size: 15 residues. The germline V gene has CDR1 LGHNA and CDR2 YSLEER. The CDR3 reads CASSQESGLNTEAFF.

This CDR3 is CASTFSYNEQFF. The gene calls are TRBV28 and TRBJ2-1. In germline, CDR1 is MDHEN, CDR2 SYDVKM. The CDR3 is made up of 12 amino acids.

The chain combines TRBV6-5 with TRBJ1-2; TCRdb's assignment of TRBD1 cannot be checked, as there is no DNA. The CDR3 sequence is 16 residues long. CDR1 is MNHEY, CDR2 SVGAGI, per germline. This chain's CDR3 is CASSTTPQGRDYGYTF.

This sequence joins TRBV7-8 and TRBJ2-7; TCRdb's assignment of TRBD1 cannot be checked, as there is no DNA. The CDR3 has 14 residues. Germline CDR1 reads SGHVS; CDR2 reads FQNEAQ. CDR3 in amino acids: CASSLVGASYEQYF.

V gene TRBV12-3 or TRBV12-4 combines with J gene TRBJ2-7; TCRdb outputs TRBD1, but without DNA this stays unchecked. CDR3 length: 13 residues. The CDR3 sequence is CASSRTGTDEQYF.

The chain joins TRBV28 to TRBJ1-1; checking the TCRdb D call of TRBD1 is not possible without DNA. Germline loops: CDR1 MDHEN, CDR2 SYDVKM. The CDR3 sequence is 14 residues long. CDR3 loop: CASSLTQGGTEAFF.

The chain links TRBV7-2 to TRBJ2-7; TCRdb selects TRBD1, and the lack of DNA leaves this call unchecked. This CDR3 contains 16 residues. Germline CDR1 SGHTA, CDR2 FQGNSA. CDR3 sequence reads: CASSPPPWEGPYEQYF.

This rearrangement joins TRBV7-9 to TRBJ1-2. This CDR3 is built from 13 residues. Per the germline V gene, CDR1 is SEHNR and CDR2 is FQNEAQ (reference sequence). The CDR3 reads CASSSTGNYGYTF.

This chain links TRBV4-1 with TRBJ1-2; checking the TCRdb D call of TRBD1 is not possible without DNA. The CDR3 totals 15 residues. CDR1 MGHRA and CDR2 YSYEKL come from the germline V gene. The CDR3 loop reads CASSQQDREKYGYTF.